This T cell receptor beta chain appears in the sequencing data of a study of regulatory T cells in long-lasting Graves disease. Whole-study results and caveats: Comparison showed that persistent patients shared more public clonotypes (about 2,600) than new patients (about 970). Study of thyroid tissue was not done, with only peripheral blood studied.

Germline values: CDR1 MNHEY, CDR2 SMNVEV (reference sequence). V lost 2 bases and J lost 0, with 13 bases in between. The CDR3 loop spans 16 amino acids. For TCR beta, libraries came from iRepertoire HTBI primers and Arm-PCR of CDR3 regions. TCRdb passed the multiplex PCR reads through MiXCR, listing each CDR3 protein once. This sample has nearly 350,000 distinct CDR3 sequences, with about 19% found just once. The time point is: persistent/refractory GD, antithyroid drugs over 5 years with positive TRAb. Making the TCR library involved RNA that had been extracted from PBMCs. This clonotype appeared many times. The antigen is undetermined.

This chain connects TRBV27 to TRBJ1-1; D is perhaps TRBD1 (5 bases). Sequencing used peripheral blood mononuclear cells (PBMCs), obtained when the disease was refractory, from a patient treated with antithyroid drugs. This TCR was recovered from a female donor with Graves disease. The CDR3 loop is CASSLGGRGMNTEAFF. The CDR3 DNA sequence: TGTGCCAGCAGTTTAGGGGGACGCGGGATGAACACTGAAGCTTTCTTT.